This passage covers 26 T cell receptor beta chains from one sample sequenced in a study of shared clonotypes between healthy human individuals. Using immunoSEQ multiplex PCR, the repertoire was profiled, and TCRdb retains in-frame clones only, with some absent. Seen here are 850,000 to 1,200,000 clones, around 74% observed once, and the top ten hold approximately 1.5%. Source material: memory CD4+ T cells sorted from blood. The subset denotes: CD45RA-negative fraction. These receptors originate from a man between 18 and 29 years old in good health.

This clone was seen many times. The chain has TRBV30 and TRBJ2-7; TRBD2 might be the D (6 bases). CDR1 is GTSNPN, CDR2 SVGIG, per germline (reference sequence). The CDR3 sequence is 13 residues long. V shed 3 bases and J shed 1 base, with 10 bases lying between them. The CDR3 protein is CAWSGLNSYEQYF. In DNA form, the CDR3 reads TGTGCCTGGAGCGGACTAAATTCCTACGAGCAGTACTTC.

CDR3 coding DNA: TGTGCCAGCAGGGACTTACAGGGGACAGATACGCAGTATTTT. Translation: CASRDLQGTDTQYF. The chain employs TRBV27 and TRBJ2-3, with 7 bases lining up with TRBD1. Germline lookup yields CDR1 MNHEY and CDR2 SMNVEV (reference sequence). V trimming: 6 bases; J trimming: 3 bases; junction bases outside the gene matches: 6. This CDR3 contains 14 residues.

The V and J genes are TRBV6-5 and TRBJ2-5; tentative D call: TRBD2 (6 bases). The V gene lost 5 bases and the J gene lost 2 bases, with 12 bases spanning the gap. Germline V gene sequence: CDR1 MNHEY, CDR2 SVGAGI. There are 14 residues in the CDR3. The CDR3 DNA reads TGTGCCAGCAGTCGGGGAGGCGGGCAAGAGACCCAGTACTTC. It is translated as CASSRGGGQETQYF.

This clone is a singleton in its sample. The chain has TRBV6-1 and TRBJ1-1; D remains ambiguous. From germline, CDR1 is MNHNS and CDR2 SASEGT. Trimming removed 4 bases from V and 7 bases from J, with 16 bases in between. There are 14 residues in the CDR3. DNA for the CDR3: TGTGCCAGCAGTGCCCTACAGATTGAGGGTGAAGCTTTCTTT. This gives the protein CASSALQIEGEAFF.

The chain has TRBV7-9 and TRBJ2-7; 13 bases are a match to TRBD2. V shed 5 bases and J 3 bases; nucleotides not matched to a gene: 7. The CDR3 runs to 16 residues. Germline assignment: CDR1 SEHNR and CDR2 FQNEAQ (reference sequence). CDR3 loop: CASSAIGLAGDYEQYF. Written as DNA, the CDR3 is TGTGCCAGCAGCGCGATCGGACTAGCGGGGGACTACGAGCAGTACTTC.

With respect to this clone: Other DNA sequences in this sample translate to the same CDR3. This chain connects TRBV18 to TRBJ2-5; no firm D call. V dropped 0 bases and J dropped 2 bases, with 4 bases sitting between them. Germline V lookup: CDR1 KGHSH, CDR2 LQKENI. This CDR3 is 13 amino acids long. CDR3 bases: TGTGCCAGCTCACCACCCAATCAAGAGACCCAGTACTTC. It encodes CASSPPNQETQYF. The whole variable domain, filled in from reference TRBV18 and TRBJ2-5, reads NAGVMQNPRHLVRRRGQEARLRCSPMKGHSHVYWYRQLPEEGLKFMVYLQKENIIDESGMPKERFSAEFPKEGPSILRIQQVVRGDSAAYFCASSPPNQETQYFGPGTRLLVL.

This chain uses TRBV30 with TRBJ1-3; no definite D call. The V gene lost 0 bases and the J gene lost 0 bases, with 15 bases spanning the gap. Germline-derived CDR1 and CDR2 are GTSNPN and SVGIG (reference sequence). This CDR3 has 17 amino acids. The CDR3 region has the DNA TGTGCCTGGAGTGTACAAGAAAATGGGCTCTCTGGAAACACCATATATTTT. Protein sequence: CAWSVQENGLSGNTIYF.

This clone came up a few times. The V call is TRBV29-1, the J call TRBJ1-1; D is perhaps TRBD1 (5 bases). There are 13 residues in the CDR3. V was shortened by 4 bases and J by 4 bases, with 13 bases between the two germline ends. CDR1 SQVTM and CDR2 ANQGSEA come from the germline V gene. The CDR3 is CSVGDGGGTEAFF. As DNA, the CDR3 is TGCAGCGTTGGGGACGGTGGGGGCACTGAAGCTTTCTTT.

J is TRBJ2-3 and V is TRBV7-9, with 11 bases fitting TRBD2. This CDR3 region has 16 residues. J was trimmed by 1 base and V by 6 bases; bases with no gene match: 6. Germline V gene lookup returns CDR1 SEHNR and CDR2 FQNEAQ (reference sequence). The CDR3 sequence: CASRALAGVGTDTQYF. For the CDR3, the DNA is TGTGCCAGCAGAGCACTAGCGGGAGTCGGCACAGATACGCAGTATTTT.

The V call is TRBV5-1, the J call TRBJ2-1; no clear D. CDR3 size: 14 residues. CDR1 and CDR2 from the germline V gene are SGHRS and YFSETQ. Trimming took 0 bases from V and 7 from J, leaving 11 bases between them. Here the CDR3 DNA reads TGCGCCAGCAGCTTGGTAGATTCTGGGAATGAGCAGTTCTTC. It codes for CASSLVDSGNEQFF.

On this clone: It is likely a read error: a sequence one base away is far more abundant. This rearrangement joins TRBV25-1 to TRBJ1-2; the D is unclear. The CDR3 runs to 11 residues. V dropped 3 bases and J dropped 2 bases, with 1 base sitting between them. CDR1 and CDR2 from the germline V gene are MGHDK and SYGVNS. CDR3 protein: CASSDNYGYTF. The CDR3 region has the DNA TGTGCCAGCAGTGACAACTATGGCTACACCTTC.

This clone was seen a handful of times. The CDR3 here is CASSQDGLVANYGYTF. DNA of the CDR3: TGCGCCAGCAGCCAAGATGGACTGGTAGCTAACTATGGCTACACCTTC. The chain uses TRBV4-1 and TRBJ1-2; no clear D gene. The germline V and J ends were trimmed by 0 bases and 0 bases, with 11 bases remaining between them. Germline CDR1 is MGHRA and CDR2 is YSYEKL. CDR3 size: 16 residues.

In the case of this clone: The same CDR3 is also encoded by other DNA sequences in this sample. This sequence joins TRBV20-1 and TRBJ1-5; no firm D call. Germline V gene lookup returns CDR1 DFQATT and CDR2 SNEGSKA (reference sequence). This CDR3 has 11 amino acids. Trimming pared 6 bases from V and 2 bases from J, leaving 5 bases between. For the CDR3, the DNA is TGCAGTGCCAGCGGCAATCAGCCCCAGCATTTT. Protein: CSASGNQPQHF.

The chain links TRBV21-1 to TRBJ2-5; TRBD2, the D gene given by the table, was not confirmed from the DNA. TRBV21-1 is a pseudogene. The CDR3 has 15 amino acids. The CDR3 region has the DNA TGTGCCAGCAGCAAATGGGAGGGGTCCCAAGAGACCCAGTACTTC. This gives the protein CASSKWEGSQETQYF.

The V call is TRBV4-1, the J call TRBJ1-4, with 8 bases aligning to TRBD1. Trimming took 4 bases from V and 5 from J; bases not matched to a gene: 3. This CDR3 contains 14 residues. Looked up from germline, CDR1 is MGHRA and CDR2 is YSYEKL. This CDR3 is CASSPRQGNEKLFF. The DNA of the CDR3 is TGCGCCAGCAGCCCGAGACAGGGGAATGAAAAACTGTTTTTT.

The genes are TRBV10-3 and TRBJ2-5, with 9 positions matching TRBD2. The CDR3 loop spans 17 amino acids. V dropped 2 bases and J dropped 5; count of bases not matched to a gene: 12. The germline CDR1 and CDR2 sequences are ENHRY and SYGVKD. The CDR3 sequence: CAISEPTFSGSRETQYF. The CDR3 DNA sequence: TGTGCCATCAGTGAGCCTACGTTTAGCGGGAGTAGGGAGACCCAGTACTTC.

V gene TRBV11-3 combines with J gene TRBJ2-1; 16 positions agree with TRBD2. Germline CDR1 reads SGHNT; CDR2 reads YENEEA. V lost 3 bases and J lost 9; bases outside the gene matches: 5. This CDR3 is 16 amino acids long. CDR3 nucleotide sequence: TGTGCCAGCAGCTTCGGGACTAGCGGGAGGGTGGGTGAGCAGTTCTTC. The encoded protein is CASSFGTSGRVGEQFF.

About this clone: The sample holds other DNA sequences that translate to the same CDR3. The genes are TRBV5-1 and TRBJ1-2; 9 bases are a match to TRBD1. From germline, CDR1 is SGHRS and CDR2 YFSETQ. The ends lost 4 bases at V and 2 bases at J; junction bases unmatched: 3. The CDR3 contains 14 residues. The CDR3 here is CASSPGQGNYGYTF. The CDR3 nucleotides are TGCGCCAGCAGCCCAGGACAGGGGAACTATGGCTACACCTTC.

V and J are TRBV6-6 and TRBJ2-3; 7 nucleotides agree with TRBD2. Germline CDR1 reads MNHNY; CDR2 reads SVGAGI (reference sequence). The J segment lost 3 bases and the V segment lost 5 bases, leaving 2 bases of the junction unmatched. The CDR3 runs to 13 residues. CDR3 nucleotides: TGTGCCAGCAGTCGGGACTATACAGATACGCAGTATTTT. Translated, it gives CASSRDYTDTQYF.

V and J are TRBV5-6 and TRBJ1-1; D possibly corresponds to TRBD1 (6 bases). Germline lookup yields CDR1 SGHDT and CDR2 YYEEEE. The CDR3 extends over 13 amino acids. Between the trimmed V and J ends, which lost 4 bases and 5 bases, there was a span of 12 bases. The DNA for the CDR3 is TGTGCCAGCAGCAATATCGACAGGACTGAAGCTTTCTTT. It yields the protein CASSNIDRTEAFF.

The chain couples TRBV29-1 to TRBJ2-7; D might be TRBD1 or TRBD2, each matching 5 bases. The CDR3 loop spans 17 amino acids. Germline CDR1 is SQVTM and CDR2 is ANQGSEA. Trimming took off 0 bases at V and 0 bases at J, with 18 bases between the two ends. The CDR3 DNA is TGCAGCGTTGAAGATTTGGGGGACCCGAGGACCTCCTACGAGCAGTACTTC. Encoded protein: CSVEDLGDPRTSYEQYF.

This chain links TRBV10-3 with TRBJ1-1; 10 positions agree with TRBD1. This CDR3 comprises 15 residues. From germline, CDR1 is ENHRY and CDR2 SYGVKD. V lost 6 bases and J lost 4; bases outside the gene matches: 8. CDR3 sequence (DNA): TGTGCCATCAGAACGGGGGACAGGGGTACCACTGAAGCTTTCTTT. Translation: CAIRTGDRGTTEAFF.

This chain uses TRBV11-2 with TRBJ2-6; maybe TRBD1 (5 bases). The V gene's germline CDR1 is SGHAT and CDR2 FQNNGV. V lost 3 bases and J lost 0, with 15 bases in between. The CDR3 has 18 residues. CDR3 sequence: CASSFGQILSSGANVLTF. The CDR3 DNA sequence: TGTGCCAGCAGCTTTGGACAAATTTTAAGCTCTGGGGCCAACGTCCTGACTTTC. The full variable domain, in which reference TRBV11-2 and TRBJ2-6 provide the parts outside the CDR3, is EAGVAQSPRYKIIEKRQSVAFWCNPISGHATLYWYQQILGQGPKLLIQFQNNGVVDDSQLPKDRFSAERLKGVDSTLKIQPAKLEDSAVYLCASSFGQILSSGANVLTFGAGSRLTVL.

This clone showed up just a few times. The same CDR3 can be traced to other DNA sequences in this sample. The chain is built from TRBV5-4 and TRBJ2-3; D is undetermined. The CDR3 covers 13 residues. Germline loops: CDR1 SGHNT, CDR2 YYREEE (reference sequence). V was trimmed by 3 bases and J by 0 bases, leaving 5 bases between them. This CDR3 reads CASSSGSTDTQYF. CDR3 in DNA: TGTGCCAGCAGCTCAGGTAGCACAGATACGCAGTATTTT.

A few counts support this clone. The V call is TRBV27, the J call TRBJ1-5, with D maybe TRBD1 (5 bases). The CDR3 is 13 amino acids. Per the germline V gene, CDR1 is MNHEY and CDR2 is SMNVEV (reference sequence). Trimming shortened V by 8 bases and J by 3 bases, and 11 bases separated the two germline ends. CDR3 nucleotide sequence: TGTGCCAGCGGTAGAGGGGCCAATCAGCCCCAGCATTTT. This gives the protein CASGRGANQPQHF.

The chain links TRBV2 to TRBJ2-7; D unclear. Trimming left V 7 bases short and J 6 bases short, with 7 bases between. The CDR3 spans 10 residues. Germline values: CDR1 SNHLY, CDR2 FYNNEI. CDR3 protein: CASKSGEQYF. As DNA, the CDR3 is TGTGCCAGCAAAAGTGGCGAGCAGTACTTC.